This TCR beta chain came from a study of T cell responses to AZD1222 COVID-19 vaccine. The study's findings and limits: Among the donors, most were white British and more were female, and clonal diversity was possibly underestimated. Of spike-specific TCRs, nearly half reportedly target regions left unmutated in variants.

J was trimmed by 5 bases and V by 4 bases; bases with no gene match: 9. The CDR3 is 15 amino acids. CDR1 is MGHRA and CDR2 is YSYEKL in the germline V gene. Assay: immunoSEQ multiplex PCR; the TCRdb copy retains only in-frame clones and omits some. The table shows roughly 140,000 clones, with more than 90% occurring only once. In regard to this clone: As yet, its antigen is unknown.

This clonotype originated in an adult who received the AZD1222 COVID-19 vaccine. The chain links TRBV4-1 to TRBJ2-7; TRBD1 matches 9 bases. This sample comprised peripheral blood, obtained 28 days after the second AZD1222 dose. The CDR3 DNA is TGCGCCAGCAGCCGCTCCGAGGGACAGGGAGACGAGCAGTACTTC. Its translation: CASSRSEGQGDEQYF.